These 26 T cell receptor beta chains share one sample of origin, sequenced in a study of blood T cell repertoires in COVID-19. Here immunoSEQ multiplex PCR was the method, and the copy in TCRdb shows in-frame clones only, minus some. The sample carries fewer than 50,000 clones, about 81% recorded once. Sequencing was performed on peripheral blood. Every receptor here comes from a man in his forties with active or convalescent COVID-19.

This clone was seen just once. The V and J genes are TRBV11-2 and TRBJ1-3; D is unclear. Deletions cut 0 bases from V and 4 bases from J, with 10 bases between. The CDR3 is made up of 15 amino acids. Looked up from germline, CDR1 is SGHAT and CDR2 is FQNNGV. The CDR3 sequence: CASSLEPGGGNTIYF. CDR3 DNA: TGTGCCAGCAGCTTAGAACCAGGAGGGGGAAACACCATATATTTT.

The genes are TRBV19 and TRBJ1-1; a possible D gene is TRBD1 (6 bases). Trimming pared 3 bases from V and 8 bases from J, leaving 19 bases between. The CDR3 loop spans 15 amino acids. CDR1 is LNHDA, CDR2 SQIVND, per germline (reference sequence). DNA of the CDR3: TGTGCCAGTAGTATCCGACAGGCCGGGTCGGCCGAAGCTTTCTTT. It encodes CASSIRQAGSAEAFF.

The chain links TRBV13 to TRBJ2-1, with 11 bases aligning to TRBD2. The CDR3 totals 17 residues. The J segment lost 2 bases and the V segment lost 5 bases, leaving 8 bases of the junction unmatched. Per germline, CDR1 PRHDT and CDR2 FYEKMQ (reference sequence). The CDR3 DNA is TGTGCCAGCAGCCCGACCCTAGCGGGAGGTGCCTACAATGAGCAGTTCTTC. Its protein product is CASSPTLAGGAYNEQFF.

This sequence joins TRBV19 and TRBJ1-6; D possibly corresponds to TRBD1 (5 bases). Germline V CDR1 and CDR2: LNHDA, SQIVND (reference sequence). The CDR3 runs to 18 residues. Deletions cut 4 bases from V and 1 base from J, with 17 bases between. In DNA form, the CDR3 reads TGTGCCAGTAGTACCGACGGCTTGGACACATCCTATAATTCACCCCTCCACTTT. Protein sequence: CASSTDGLDTSYNSPLHF.

V gene TRBV19 combines with J gene TRBJ1-5; TRBD1 matches at 10 bases. The V gene end was trimmed by 8 bases and the J gene end by 6 bases; junction bases not matched to a gene: 10. The CDR3 runs to 15 residues. Germline V lookup: CDR1 LNHDA, CDR2 SQIVND (reference sequence). The DNA for the CDR3 is TGTGCCAGTTTCGGGCCCGGACAGGGGGGTCAGCCCCAGCATTTT. Translated, it gives CASFGPGQGGQPQHF.

V usage is TRBV11-2 and J usage is TRBJ2-7, with a possible D match to TRBD2 (6 bases). The V and J ends lost 0 bases and 4 bases respectively, with 16 bases between them. The V gene's germline CDR1 is SGHAT and CDR2 FQNNGV. CDR3 length equals 16 residues. The CDR3 DNA follows: TGTGCCAGCAGCTTAGAGGGGGGTATAGTATTATACGAGCAGTACTTC. As protein: CASSLEGGIVLYEQYF.

The CDR3: CASSRTGKSYEQYF. The CDR3 coding sequence is TGTGCCAGCAGTCGGACAGGGAAGTCCTACGAGCAGTACTTC. V and J are TRBV6-2 or TRBV6-3 and TRBJ2-7, with 8 bases that match TRBD1. Germline trimming cut 5 bases from V and 1 base from J; bases unmatched to any gene: 4. The CDR3 is made up of 14 amino acids. Germline CDR1 is MNHEY and CDR2 is SVGEGT.

V is TRBV5-5 and J is TRBJ1-5, with TRBD1 matching over 8 bases. Unmatched junction bases numbered 16, after V lost 4 bases and J lost 7 bases. The CDR3 has 17 amino acids. Per germline, CDR1 SGHKS and CDR2 YYEKEE (reference sequence). The CDR3 spells CASSLQPLTGAYQPQHF. CDR3 coding DNA: TGTGCCAGCAGCCTACAACCCTTGACAGGGGCGTACCAGCCCCAGCATTTT.

CDR3 amino acids: CASSSTLAGGPPQTQYF. The CDR3 DNA is TGCGCCAGCAGCTCTACCTTAGCGGGAGGCCCGCCACAGACCCAGTACTTC. The rearrangement uses TRBV5-1 and TRBJ2-5; 10 nucleotides line up with TRBD2. Germline V CDR1 and CDR2: SGHRS, YFSETQ. The CDR3 loop spans 17 amino acids. After removal of 3 bases from V and 6 bases from J, the junction contained 14 bases not matched to a gene. Looking up the rest from reference TRBV5-1 and TRBJ2-5 gives the full variable domain: KAGVTQTPRYLIKTRGQQVTLSCSPISGHRSVSWYQQTPGQGLQFLFEYFSETQRNKGNFPGRFSGRQFSNSRSEMNVSTLELGDSALYLCASSSTLAGGPPQTQYFGPGTRLLVL.

The genes are TRBV11-1 and TRBJ2-1, with D maybe TRBD2 (5 bases). This CDR3 contains 12 residues. The germline V gene encodes CDR1 SGHAT and CDR2 FQDESV (reference sequence). V lost 5 bases and J 9 bases, leaving 11 bases between the germline ends. CDR3: CASSLWSGEQFF. CDR3 nucleotide sequence: TGTGCCAGCAGCCTTTGGAGCGGTGAGCAGTTCTTC.

CDR3 in DNA: TGTGCCAGCAGCCAAGATTCGGGACTGGCCTATGGCTACACCTTC. Its translation: CASSQDSGLAYGYTF. The rearrangement joins TRBV3-1 (or the pseudogene TRBV3-2) to TRBJ1-2, with D possibly matching TRBD1 (5 bases). Trimming took off 0 bases at V and 4 bases at J, with 12 bases between the two ends. The CDR3 has 15 residues. Germline-derived CDR1 and CDR2 are LGHDT and YNNKEL (reference sequence).

J is TRBJ1-2 and V is TRBV5-5; D is ambiguous. This CDR3 spans 11 amino acids. Germline V lookup: CDR1 SGHKS, CDR2 YYEKEE (reference sequence). Trimming removed 1 base from V and 8 bases from J, with 6 bases in between. For the CDR3, the DNA is TGTGCCAGCAGCTTGTATAAAGGCTACACCTTC. Encoded protein: CASSLYKGYTF. The full variable domain, in which reference TRBV5-5 and TRBJ1-2 provide the parts outside the CDR3, is DAGVTQSPTHLIKTRGQQVTLRCSPISGHKSVSWYQQVLGQGPQFIFQYYEKEERGRGNFPDRFSARQFPNYSSELNVNALLLGDSALYLCASSLYKGYTFGSGTRLTVV.

The chain is built from TRBV4-3 and TRBJ1-3; D not resolved. Trimming removed 3 bases from V and 0 bases from J, with 15 bases in between. In germline, CDR1 is LGHNA, CDR2 YSLEER. The CDR3 is made up of 17 amino acids. CDR3 bases: TGCGCCAGCAGCCAGTCTGGCGGGGTGTCCTCTGGAAACACCATATATTTT. Its protein is CASSQSGGVSSGNTIYF.

V gene TRBV9 combines with J gene TRBJ2-1; no firm D call. V lost 0 bases, J lost 2 bases, and 9 bases lay in between. CDR3 size: 15 residues. The germline gives CDR1 SGDLS, CDR2 YYNGEE. CDR3: CASSVEQSAYNEQFF. The CDR3 coding sequence is TGTGCCAGCAGCGTAGAACAGTCAGCCTACAATGAGCAGTTCTTC.

This chain links TRBV9 with TRBJ1-6; TRBD1 is a possible D gene (6 bases). Germline values: CDR1 SGDLS, CDR2 YYNGEE. The CDR3 has 15 amino acids. The V and J ends lost 4 bases and 6 bases respectively, with 14 bases between them. CDR3 sequence reads: CASSKRTAVNSPLHF. In DNA form, the CDR3 reads TGTGCCAGCAGCAAGCGGACAGCTGTTAATTCACCCCTCCACTTT.

The rearrangement uses TRBV28 and TRBJ1-5, with no clear D. V lost 3 bases and J 4 bases, leaving 10 bases between the germline ends. The germline gives CDR1 MDHEN, CDR2 SYDVKM. The CDR3 covers 14 residues. For the CDR3, the DNA is TGTGCCAGCAGTTTGGAGTTCCAGAATCAGCCCCAGCATTTT. The encoded protein is CASSLEFQNQPQHF. The whole variable domain, filled in from reference TRBV28 and TRBJ1-5, reads DVKVTQSSRYLVKRTGEKVFLECVQDMDHENMFWYRQDPGLGLRLIYFSYDVKMKEKGDIPEGYSVSREKKERFSLILESASTNQTSMYLCASSLEFQNQPQHFGDGTRLSIL.

This clone came up once. The chain combines TRBV3-1 (or the pseudogene TRBV3-2) with TRBJ2-5; 7 bases are shared with TRBD1. Germline V lookup: CDR1 LGHDT, CDR2 YNNKEL (reference sequence). V shed 6 bases, J shed 0 bases, and the junction held 4 bases outside the gene matches. The CDR3 loop spans 14 amino acids. CDR3 in DNA: TGTGCCAGCAGGTCGGGACAGTACCAAGAGACCCAGTACTTC. Translated: CASRSGQYQETQYF.

This clone has a handful of counts. The chain joins TRBV12-3 or TRBV12-4 to TRBJ1-3, with D maybe TRBD1 (6 bases). The CDR3 is 13 amino acids. Trimming removed 2 bases at V and 12 bases at J, with 14 bases between. CDR3 loop: CASSLTPGTSIYF. In DNA, the CDR3 is TGTGCCAGCAGTTTAACCCCCGGGACAAGCATATATTTT.

The chain combines TRBV10-3 with TRBJ1-2; no firm D call. CDR3 length: 16 residues. Trimming took off 6 bases at V and 2 bases at J, with 19 bases between the two ends. The V gene's germline CDR1 is ENHRY and CDR2 SYGVKD. The CDR3 reads CAISHPGGFENYGYTF. CDR3 bases: TGTGCCATCAGCCACCCCGGCGGCTTCGAGAACTATGGCTACACCTTC.

For the CDR3, the DNA is TGTGCCAGTCTGGGTAGGACAGCCGAAGCTTTCTTT. Its protein is CASLGRTAEAFF. The V call is TRBV12-3 or TRBV12-4, the J call TRBJ1-1, with a weak D call TRBD1 (6 bases). Trimming took off 9 bases at V and 8 bases at J, with 16 bases between the two ends. The CDR3 has 12 residues.

This clone appeared a few times. This chain links TRBV7-9 with TRBJ1-1, with 10 bases matching TRBD1. Looked up from germline, CDR1 is SEHNR and CDR2 is FQNEAQ (reference sequence). The V and J ends lost 5 bases and 7 bases, in that order; junction bases with no gene match: 10. This CDR3 comprises 15 residues. The CDR3 nucleotides are TGTGCCAGCAGCCGACCCGGACAGGGGGTTGGTGAAGCTTTCTTT. Translation: CASSRPGQGVGEAFF.

The chain has TRBV6-1 and TRBJ1-2; D call uncertain. The CDR3 loop spans 13 amino acids. Germline CDR1 is MNHNS and CDR2 is SASEGT. V lost 3 bases, J lost 8 bases, and 13 bases lay in between. The CDR3 here is CASSDGLSGGYTF. In nucleotides, the CDR3 is TGTGCCAGCAGTGACGGTCTGAGCGGGGGCTACACCTTC.

The rearrangement links TRBV5-1 to TRBJ1-4; D is possibly TRBD1 (6 bases). Germline V gene lookup returns CDR1 SGHRS and CDR2 YFSETQ. The V end lost 0 bases, the J end lost 5 bases, and 8 bases lay between the germline ends. The CDR3 has 14 residues. CDR3: CASSLGGPNEKLFF. Written as DNA, the CDR3 is TGCGCCAGCAGCTTGGGGGGGCCCAATGAAAAACTGTTTTTT.

The chain couples TRBV5-4 to TRBJ1-1, with D tentatively TRBD1 (5 bases). The CDR3 contains 14 residues. The V and J ends lost 5 bases and 7 bases respectively, with 18 bases between them. CDR1 and CDR2 (germline): SGHNT, YYREEE (reference sequence). Here the CDR3 reads CASRPNGGVGEAFF. Written as DNA, the CDR3 is TGTGCCAGCAGACCTAATGGAGGGGTCGGTGAAGCTTTCTTT.

This clone was found once. The CDR3 sequence: CASSQGLSPGQGITDTQYF. The CDR3, as DNA: TGTGCCAGCAGCCAAGGACTCTCTCCGGGACAGGGGATCACAGATACGCAGTATTTT. The rearrangement joins TRBV4-2 to TRBJ2-3; 10 nucleotides line up with TRBD1. Germline values: CDR1 LGHNA, CDR2 YNFKEQ. Unmatched junction bases numbered 12, after V lost 1 base and J lost 2 bases. The CDR3 extends over 19 amino acids.

Concerning this clone itself: Relative to the germline gene, one junction end is altered; a read error may explain this. The rearrangement links TRBV5-1 to TRBJ2-1, with 8 bases aligning to TRBD2. CDR3 length: 15 amino acids. Germline V lookup: CDR1 SGHRS, CDR2 YFSETQ. The CDR3 loop is CASSILAGSSNEQFF. The CDR3 DNA follows: TGCGCCAGCAGCATCCTAGCGGGCTCCTCCAATGAGCAGTTCTTC. The entire variable domain, with the rest obtained from reference TRBV5-1 and TRBJ2-1, is as follows: KAGVTQTPRYLIKTRGQQVTLSCSPISGHRSVSWYQQTPGQGLQFLFEYFSETQRNKGNFPGRFSGRQFSNSRSEMNVSTLELGDSALYLCASSILAGSSNEQFFGPGTRLTVL.